The clone carrying this TCR beta chain occurred many times. Its antigen is not known. These data originate in a study of early T cells in non-severe SARS-CoV-2 infection. Study information: Investigators sequenced bulk RNA drawn from unsorted whole blood, and chains remained unpaired.

The TCR library protocol was used to attach unique molecular identifiers. These identifiers were attached to individual cDNA molecules. TCRdb passed the 5' RACE reads through MiXCR, listing each CDR3 protein once. The sample shows some 30,000 distinct CDR3 sequences, under 6% of them seen only once. General study points: Lookups in VDJdb leaned toward anti-spike CD8 responses and missed private and CD4 specificities.

Trimming shortened V by 5 bases and J by 5 bases, and 19 bases separated the two germline ends. The CDR3 is 15 residues long. Germline loops: CDR1 SGHTA, CDR2 FQGNSA. Sequencing used whole blood. The chain combines TRBV7-2 with TRBJ2-7; D gene unclear. This TCR was recovered from an adult who was a healthcare worker with PCR-confirmed SARS-CoV-2 infection or an uninfected control (not recorded which). The CDR3: CASSVQRGRFNEQYF. CDR3 nucleotide sequence: TGTGCCAGCAGCGTACAGCGAGGAAGGTTCAACGAGCAGTACTTC.